This TCR beta chain was captured by sequencing in a study of T cells in Graves' hyperthyroidism and ophthalmopathy. Overall study context: Peripheral blood samples were taken at initial diagnosis, prior to any treatment.

This CDR3 has 13 amino acids. The ends were cut back, 6 bases at V and 0 bases at J, with 8 bases in the middle. Findings of the study overall: By a 13 V-J model, ophthalmopathy was set apart from stable hyperthyroidism. Among clonotypes expanded in thyroid above 0.001, most were also found in blood.

Stability of Graves' hyperthyroidism was defined as absent ophthalmopathy progression within 18 months. Details on this clonotype: Its matching antigen is unknown.

Template material for amplifying TCR beta CDR3 regions consisted of RNA transcripts. HTBI primers were employed in a first-round RT-PCR of the TCR CDR3. Via MiXCR, TCRdb re-called the multiplex PCR reads, giving one row per CDR3 protein. The sample carries a few hundred thousand distinct CDR3 sequences, around 20% recorded once. The sequenced sample was blood. The TCR sequence derives from a man younger than 30 with Graves' hyperthyroidism. The chain joins TRBV12-3 or TRBV12-4 to TRBJ1-2, with no clear D. The CDR3 sequence is CASSVQSNYGYTF. Here the CDR3 DNA reads TGTGCCAGCAGCGTACAGTCTAACTATGGCTACACCTTC.